This T cell receptor beta chain was identified in a study of T cell changes during pregnancy in multiple sclerosis. Only in-frame clones appear in the TCRdb table, and some are missing; sequencing was by immunoSEQ multiplex PCR. Here the sample spans about 100,000 clones, over 85% being singletons. Germline V gene lookup returns CDR1 MDHEN and CDR2 SYDVKM. The CDR3 sequence is 16 residues long. The V end lost 6 bases, the J end lost 4 bases, and 20 bases lay between the germline ends. The clonotype was recovered from a female donor with multiple sclerosis, enrolled in a pregnancy study. The J gene is TRBJ2-3, the V gene TRBV28; perhaps TRBD1 as D (8 bases). The input for sequencing was peripheral blood, taken in the second trimester of pregnancy. This CDR3 is CASSLRTGRGPDTQYF. CDR3 in DNA: TGTGCCAGCAGCCTGCGGACAGGGAGGGGCCCAGATACGCAGTATTTT. Looking up the rest from reference TRBV28 and TRBJ2-3 gives the full variable domain: DVKVTQSSRYLVKRTGEKVFLECVQDMDHENMFWYRQDPGLGLRLIYFSYDVKMKEKGDIPEGYSVSREKKERFSLILESASTNQTSMYLCASSLRTGRGPDTQYFGPGTRLTVL.